This entry lists 28 T cell receptor beta chains sequenced from one sample in a study of blood T cell repertoires in COVID-19. Clones were read by immunoSEQ multiplex PCR, and TCRdb kept only the in-frame ones, dropping some. The sample lists 90,000 or so clones; around nine tenths were seen once. The sequenced sample was peripheral blood. The receptors originated from a man at least 80 years old with active or convalescent COVID-19.

This clone was seen a handful of times. V is TRBV19 and J is TRBJ1-2, with D perhaps TRBD1 (5 bases). V lost 8 bases, J lost 8 bases, and 15 bases lay in between. From germline, CDR1 is LNHDA and CDR2 SQIVND (reference sequence). The CDR3 is made up of 12 amino acids. Here the CDR3 reads CASGPQAGGYTF. In nucleotides, the CDR3 is TGTGCCAGTGGGCCACAGGCGGGAGGCTACACCTTC.

This chain uses TRBV28 with TRBJ1-2, with D unclear. V was clipped by 5 bases and J by 1 base, with 5 bases between them. This CDR3 is 12 amino acids long. Germline CDR1 is MDHEN and CDR2 is SYDVKM. The DNA of the CDR3 is TGTGCCAGCAGTCCTCTTAACTATGGCTACACCTTC. As protein: CASSPLNYGYTF.

This sequence joins TRBV5-5 and TRBJ1-2, with TRBD1 as a possible D gene (6 bases). The V end was cut by 3 bases, the J end by 8 bases, with 17 bases between. The CDR3 is 14 residues long. Germline V gene lookup returns CDR1 SGHKS and CDR2 YYEKEE (reference sequence). The CDR3 DNA is TGTGCCAGCAGCTATACACAGGGAATAGGAGGCTACACCTTC. Its translation is CASSYTQGIGGYTF.

The chain couples TRBV6-2 or TRBV6-3 to TRBJ1-5; tentatively, D is TRBD1 (5 bases). Germline V gene data show CDR1 as MNHEY and CDR2 as SVGEGT. This CDR3 comprises 16 residues. V was pared by 6 bases and J by 5 bases, with 20 bases between. CDR3 in DNA: TGTGCCAGCAGCACTCCTTTCGGGGGGAAGGATCAGCCCCAGCATTTT. It translates to CASSTPFGGKDQPQHF.

The V call is TRBV6-6, the J call TRBJ1-1; 9 nucleotides match TRBD1. The CDR3 runs 13 residues. The junction had 6 bases not matched to a gene; V was cut back by 7 bases and J by 6 bases. The germline V gene encodes CDR1 MNHNY and CDR2 SVGAGI (reference sequence). The CDR3 region has the DNA TGTGCCAGCAACGTGGGACAGGGTGCTGAAGCTTTCTTT. It codes for CASNVGQGAEAFF.

Only a few counts were recorded for this clone. The V call is TRBV27, the J call TRBJ2-7; D remains unclear. This CDR3 contains 14 residues. CDR1 is MNHEY and CDR2 is SMNVEV in the germline V gene (reference sequence). Between the trimmed V and J ends, which lost 5 bases and 3 bases, there was a span of 14 bases. Here the CDR3 reads CASSRFLSSYEQYF. The CDR3, as DNA: TGTGCCAGCAGTCGCTTCTTGTCTAGCTACGAGCAGTACTTC.

The rearrangement uses TRBV6-2 or TRBV6-3 and TRBJ1-1; 7 positions match TRBD1. Germline lookup yields CDR1 MNHEY and CDR2 SVGEGT. J gave up 5 bases and V 5 bases, and 11 bases lay outside the gene matches. The CDR3 consists of 15 residues. The CDR3 DNA sequence: TGTGCCAGCAGTAGGCGAGCCGCACAGGGGACTGAAGCTTTCTTT. This sequence encodes CASSRRAAQGTEAFF.

This clone has only a few counts. The chain links TRBV4-2 to TRBJ1-2; maybe TRBD1 (6 bases). Germline CDR1 LGHNA, CDR2 YNFKEQ. With 1 base removed from V and 1 base from J, the gap between germline ends came to 19 bases. The length of the CDR3 is 18 residues. The CDR3 nucleotides read TGTGCCAGCAGCCAAGTAGGGGTTGGACAGTCGATTAACTATGGCTACACCTTC. Residues: CASSQVGVGQSINYGYTF.

The genes are TRBV6-5 and TRBJ1-1, with D maybe TRBD1 (6 bases). The CDR3 is 12 residues long. The germline gives CDR1 MNHEY, CDR2 SVGAGI. The V end was cut by 6 bases, the J end by 11 bases, with 16 bases between. CDR3 sequence (DNA): TGTGCCAGCAGACATTACCAGGGGCAGGCTTTCTTT. This codes for CASRHYQGQAFF.

The J gene is TRBJ1-1, the V gene TRBV19; the D is unclear. Germline lookup yields CDR1 LNHDA and CDR2 SQIVND (reference sequence). The CDR3 is 11 amino acids. Trimming pared 8 bases from V and 10 bases from J, leaving 14 bases between. CDR3 sequence: CASGENGGAFF. CDR3 bases: TGTGCCAGTGGTGAGAACGGTGGAGCTTTCTTT.

The CDR3 DNA reads as TGTGCCAGTAGTACCCGCACCACGCGGACTGGCACCTTC. This sequence encodes CASSTRTTRTGTF. The gene calls are TRBV19 and TRBJ1-2, with D unresolved. Germline V gene lookup returns CDR1 LNHDA and CDR2 SQIVND (reference sequence). The V and J ends lost 4 bases and 13 bases respectively, with 19 bases between them. The CDR3 loop spans 13 amino acids.

The chain couples TRBV29-1 to TRBJ1-2; TRBD1 matches 9 bases. CDR1 and CDR2 from the germline V gene are SQVTM and ANQGSEA. J was trimmed by 4 bases and V by 0 bases; bases with no gene match: 12. This CDR3 contains 17 residues. The CDR3 bases are TGCAGCGTTGAAGATCTTGTAACCCGACAGGGGGTCTATGGCTACACCTTC. Translation gives CSVEDLVTRQGVYGYTF. The variable domain in full, completed from reference TRBV29-1 and TRBJ1-2, reads SAVISQKPSRDICQRGTSLTIQCQVDSQVTMMFWYRQQPGQSLTLIATANQGSEATYESGFVIDKFPISRPNLTFSTLTVSNMSPEDSSIYLCSVEDLVTRQGVYGYTFGSGTRLTVV.

The V gene is TRBV28, the J gene TRBJ1-6; 9 bases agree with TRBD1. The germline gives CDR1 MDHEN, CDR2 SYDVKM. Unmatched junction bases numbered 9, after V lost 8 bases and J lost 7 bases. The CDR3 has 15 residues. CDR3 loop: CASGGQGRRNSPLHF. The CDR3 DNA sequence: TGTGCCAGCGGGGGACAGGGTCGGCGCAATTCACCCCTCCACTTT.

The chain joins TRBV5-1 to TRBJ1-1, with 7 bases lining up with TRBD1. Germline values: CDR1 SGHRS, CDR2 YFSETQ. CDR3 length: 14 amino acids. V gave up 4 bases and J gave up 0 bases; unmatched junction bases: 3. The CDR3 spells CASSTGTVNTEAFF. The CDR3 DNA follows: TGCGCCAGCAGCACGGGGACAGTGAACACTGAAGCTTTCTTT.

The J gene is TRBJ1-4, the V gene TRBV5-1; D is ambiguous. CDR3 size: 12 residues. V gave up 5 bases and J gave up 4 bases, with 6 bases separating them. Germline V gene data show CDR1 as SGHRS and CDR2 as YFSETQ. The CDR3 region is CASRLNNEKLFF. CDR3 in DNA: TGCGCCAGCAGGTTAAATAATGAAAAACTGTTTTTT.

V usage is TRBV12-3 or TRBV12-4 and J usage is TRBJ1-3; D gene uncertain. CDR3 size: 12 residues. V was pared by 7 bases and J by 2 bases, with 6 bases between. The CDR3 coding sequence is TGTGCCAGCATCCCAGCTGGAAACACCATATATTTT. It codes for CASIPAGNTIYF.

V gene TRBV3-1 (or the pseudogene TRBV3-2) combines with J gene TRBJ2-3, with D possibly TRBD2 on 5 matching bases. This CDR3 has 13 amino acids. Germline V gives CDR1 LGHDT, CDR2 YNNKEL (reference sequence). Trimming left V 0 bases short and J 7 bases short, with 8 bases between. CDR3 in amino acids: CASSQDPGNTQYF. CDR3 sequence (DNA): TGTGCCAGCAGCCAAGATCCGGGAAATACGCAGTATTTT.

Only a few counts were recorded for this clone. The CDR3 DNA sequence: TGTGCCAGCAGTTACGGACAGGGACAGTGGAACGAGCAGTACTTC. It codes for CASSYGQGQWNEQYF. This sequence joins TRBV2 and TRBJ2-7; TRBD1 agrees at 8 bases. CDR1 is SNHLY, CDR2 FYNNEI, per germline. Unmatched junction bases numbered 11, after V lost 5 bases and J lost 5 bases. CDR3 length equals 15 residues.

V usage is TRBV5-1 and J usage is TRBJ2-1, with 9 bases aligning to TRBD2. Germline V gene data show CDR1 as SGHRS and CDR2 as YFSETQ. V lost 4 bases, J lost 8 bases, and 13 bases stayed unmatched. CDR3 length: 16 amino acids. The CDR3 DNA reads as TGCGCCAGCAGCCCCCGGGAGGGTAGCGGGAGCTATGAGCAGTTCTTC. This translates into CASSPREGSGSYEQFF.

This clone was seen only a few times. This chain joins TRBV4-1 and TRBJ2-7, with 7 bases that match TRBD2. Germline loops: CDR1 MGHRA, CDR2 YSYEKL. Losses at the gene ends were 0 bases for V and 0 bases for J; bases not matched to a gene: 5. This CDR3 has 16 residues. CDR3 protein: CASSQEITSDSYEQYF. The CDR3 coding sequence is TGCGCCAGCAGCCAAGAAATTACTAGCGACTCCTACGAGCAGTACTTC.

The chain carries TRBV10-3 and TRBJ1-6, with D possibly TRBD1 on 5 matching bases. The ends were cut back, 3 bases at V and 6 bases at J, with 9 bases in the middle. The CDR3 loop spans 14 amino acids. CDR1 and CDR2 (germline): ENHRY, SYGVKD. The CDR3 DNA is TGTGCCATCAGTGAATCCGGGGGTAATTCACCCCTCCACTTT. Encoded protein: CAISESGGNSPLHF.

The J gene is TRBJ2-2, the V gene TRBV4-3, with a weak D call TRBD2 (5 bases). V was shortened by 0 bases and J by 2 bases, with 25 bases between the two germline ends. From germline, CDR1 is LGHNA and CDR2 YSLEER. The CDR3 is 21 residues long. CDR3 in amino acids: CASSQDGSVGAKTNNTGELFF. The CDR3 coding sequence is TGCGCCAGCAGCCAAGATGGGAGTGTAGGAGCGAAAACCAACAACACCGGGGAGCTGTTTTTT.

This clone was seen only once. The V and J genes are TRBV21-1 and TRBJ2-7; the D call of TRBD1 is as the table states it, not checked on the DNA. TRBV21-1 is classified as a pseudogene. The CDR3 has 14 residues. The CDR3: CARHLTGSHHEQYF. Here the CDR3 DNA reads TGTGCCAGACACTTGACAGGGAGTCACCACGAGCAGTACTTC.

This clone appeared a few times. The chain is built from TRBV4-2 and TRBJ2-7; D unclear. This CDR3 is 13 amino acids long. Germline V gives CDR1 LGHNA, CDR2 YNFKEQ. The V and J ends lost 0 bases and 2 bases respectively, with 5 bases between them. The CDR3, as DNA: TGTGCCAGCAGCCAAGATTCTGCCTACGAGCAGTACTTC. Translation gives CASSQDSAYEQYF.

Here the CDR3 reads CASSLGGYEQYF. The CDR3 nucleotides read TGTGCCAGCAGCTTGGGAGGGTACGAGCAGTACTTC. The chain recombines TRBV5-4 with TRBJ2-7; D perhaps matches TRBD2 (5 bases). The V end was cut by 0 bases, the J end by 4 bases, with 5 bases between. Germline CDR1 and CDR2: SGHNT and YYREEE (reference sequence). This CDR3 has 12 residues.

The CDR3 here is CASSATGQGIQEKLFF. CDR3 nucleotide sequence: TGTGCCAGCAGCGCCACGGGACAGGGAATTCAAGAAAAACTGTTTTTT. The chain joins TRBV3-1 (or the pseudogene TRBV3-2) to TRBJ1-4; the match to TRBD1 covers 9 bases. The V gene end was trimmed by 5 bases and the J gene end by 8 bases; junction bases not matched to a gene: 12. CDR1 and CDR2 from the germline V gene are LGHDT and YNNKEL (reference sequence). The CDR3 extends over 16 amino acids.

J is TRBJ1-5 and V is TRBV5-6; 9 positions match TRBD1. The V segment lost 2 bases and the J segment 4 bases; nucleotides outside the gene matches: 4. The CDR3 is made up of 15 amino acids. Looked up from germline, CDR1 is SGHDT and CDR2 is YYEEEE. The CDR3 is CASSFGTGWNQPQHF. The CDR3 DNA follows: TGTGCCAGCAGCTTCGGGACAGGGTGGAATCAGCCCCAGCATTTT.

This clone was seen a single time. The chain links TRBV6-5 to TRBJ1-1, with a weak D call TRBD1 (6 bases). The length of the CDR3 is 16 residues. Trimming cost V 2 bases and J 3 bases, with 16 bases left between them. Germline CDR1 reads MNHEY; CDR2 reads SVGAGI. CDR3 bases: TGTGCCAGCAGTTACGAAGCTCTCAGGGGCGACACTGAAGCTTTCTTT. Its protein is CASSYEALRGDTEAFF.